The rows below give T cell receptor beta chains drawn from one sample of a study of T cells in localized non-small cell lung cancer. The protocol was immunoSEQ multiplex PCR, while the TCRdb copy is restricted to in-frame clones and leaves out a portion. The sample records roughly 66,000 clones, around 90% being singletons. The source was peripheral blood, collected before any cancer treatment. Receptors were obtained from a woman between 40 and 69 years old with stage I lung adenocarcinoma. The conserved cysteine and the conserved F or W are not part of the CDR3 here. The order of the fields is V gene, J gene, CDR3 protein.

TRBV19,TRBJ1-1,ATRVWNTEAF
TRBV11-2,TRBJ2-3,ASSFRTVSSTDTQY
TRBV30,TRBJ2-2,AWSGLAGFTGELF
TRBV2,TRBJ1-5,ASSPRSGYSNQPQH
TRBV21-1,TRBJ2-5,ASGVGQGIGDEQY
TRBV29-1,TRBJ2-5,SVNRVEETQY
TRBV5-5,TRBJ1-1,ASSQVGSSGTEAF
TRBV7-9,TRBJ1-1,ASSPGLSEAF
TRBV28,TRBJ1-1,ASSLRGSRGAF
TRBV4-2,TRBJ2-3,ASGTRRTDTQY
TRBV6-1,TRBJ1-6,ASSPGPGRALH
TRBV28,TRBJ2-7,ASSRYGGGNYEQY
TRBV6-5,TRBJ2-3,ASSYSTEDTQY
TRBV4-1,TRBJ1-1,ASSHSDRNTEAF
TRBV2,TRBJ1-1,ASRADRDTEAF
TRBV2,TRBJ2-7,ASSVGTGDYEQY
TRBV5-6,TRBJ2-2,ASSHLSGPNTGELF
TRBV9,TRBJ2-6,ASSFRTSGFSGANVLT
TRBV6-6,TRBJ2-2,ASSSTGARNTGELF
TRBV19,TRBJ1-2,ASSPQALGASLYGYT